These 26 T cell receptor beta chains were all obtained from the same sample, sequenced in a study of T cell responses to AZD1222 COVID-19 vaccine. Profiled with immunoSEQ multiplex PCR; TCRdb holds only in-frame clones, not every one. The repertoire includes around 99,000 clones, roughly 87% of them detected once, and over 3.5% sits in the top ten. Specimen: peripheral blood, collected on day 0 of AZD1222 vaccination. Receptor source: an adult in good health.

This chain connects TRBV9 to TRBJ2-2; D is undetermined. The CDR3 runs 14 residues. V was pared by 4 bases and J by 6 bases, with 13 bases between. Germline V gene sequence: CDR1 SGDLS, CDR2 YYNGEE. DNA of the CDR3: TGTGCCAGCAGCTCAGAAGGGTTAGCCGGGGAGCTGTTTTTT. It yields the protein CASSSEGLAGELFF.

The rearrangement joins TRBV28 to TRBJ2-5; 8 positions match TRBD1. Germline-derived CDR1 and CDR2 are MDHEN and SYDVKM. The CDR3 extends over 16 amino acids. V gave up 0 bases and J gave up 4 bases; unmatched junction bases: 7. The CDR3 loop is CASSLWDRAAAETQYF. The DNA for the CDR3 is TGTGCCAGCAGTTTATGGGACAGGGCAGCTGCAGAGACCCAGTACTTC.

The chain has TRBV19 and TRBJ1-1; D uncertain. Germline CDR1 reads LNHDA; CDR2 reads SQIVND (reference sequence). The ends were cut back, 5 bases at V and 10 bases at J, with 14 bases in the middle. The CDR3 is 12 amino acids. CDR3 nucleotide sequence: TGTGCCAGTAGTCCTGTCACCCCTGGAGCTTTCTTT. Amino acid sequence: CASSPVTPGAFF.

The J gene is TRBJ1-1, the V gene TRBV7-9; 7 bases align to TRBD1. This CDR3 contains 14 residues. CDR1 SEHNR and CDR2 FQNEAQ come from the germline V gene (reference sequence). Losses at the gene ends were 2 bases for V and 5 bases for J; bases not matched to a gene: 5. CDR3 protein: CASSLFGTDTEAFF. For the CDR3, the DNA is TGTGCCAGCAGCTTATTCGGGACAGATACTGAAGCTTTCTTT. Full variable domain (rest looked up from reference TRBV7-9 and TRBJ1-1): DTGVSQNPRHKITKRGQNVTFRCDPISEHNRLYWYRQTLGQGPEFLTYFQNEAQLEKSRLLSDRFSAERPKGSFSTLEIQRTEQGDSAMYLCASSLFGTDTEAFFGQGTRLTVV.

This rearrangement joins TRBV14 to TRBJ2-3, with D possibly matching TRBD1 (6 bases). Germline CDR1 and CDR2: SGHDN and FVKESK. CDR3 size: 15 residues. V lost 4 bases and J lost 0, with 11 bases in between. The CDR3 nucleotides read TGTGCCAGCAGCCCCTGGGACACTAGCACAGATACGCAGTATTTT. Residues: CASSPWDTSTDTQYF. The full variable domain, with the rest looked up from reference TRBV14 and TRBJ2-3, is EAGVTQFPSHSVIEKGQTVTLRCDPISGHDNLYWYRRVMGKEIKFLLHFVKESKQDESGMPNNRFLAERTGGTYSTLKVQPAELEDSGVYFCASSPWDTSTDTQYFGPGTRLTVL.

The chain combines TRBV5-4 with TRBJ1-2; 8 nucleotides line up with TRBD1. Looked up from germline, CDR1 is SGHNT and CDR2 is YYREEE (reference sequence). Germline trimming cut 5 bases from V and 5 bases from J; bases unmatched to any gene: 5. This CDR3 comprises 13 residues. The DNA of the CDR3 is TGTGCCAGCAGACAGGGACAGGATTATGGCTACACCTTC. Its protein product is CASRQGQDYGYTF.

The chain carries TRBV4-1 and TRBJ1-2, with no clear D. With 0 bases removed from V and 4 bases from J, the gap between germline ends came to 9 bases. Germline assignment: CDR1 MGHRA and CDR2 YSYEKL. This CDR3 comprises 14 residues. The CDR3 region has the DNA TGCGCCAGCAGCCAAGATCTGGGTCCCTATGGCTACACCTTC. Protein sequence: CASSQDLGPYGYTF.

CDR3 DNA: TGTGCCAGCAGTTACTTCGGGGGAAAAACCTACGAGCAGTACTTC. Encoded protein: CASSYFGGKTYEQYF. The V and J genes are TRBV6-2 or TRBV6-3 and TRBJ2-7; TRBD2 might be the D (6 bases). This CDR3 contains 15 residues. Germline V CDR1 and CDR2: MNHEY, SVGEGT. The V end lost 1 base, the J end lost 2 bases, and 12 bases lay between the germline ends.

This clone was counted a single time. The J gene is TRBJ2-4, the V gene TRBV19; perhaps TRBD2 as D (5 bases). Germline V CDR1 and CDR2: LNHDA, SQIVND (reference sequence). Trimming shortened V by 1 base and J by 9 bases, and 10 bases separated the two germline ends. CDR3 size: 13 residues. The CDR3 DNA sequence: TGTGCCAGTAGTATAGGGGATCGGGGCATTCAGTACTTC. As protein: CASSIGDRGIQYF. The full variable domain, in which reference TRBV19 and TRBJ2-4 provide the parts outside the CDR3, is DGGITQSPKYLFRKEGQNVTLSCEQNLNHDAMYWYRQDPGQGLRLIYYSQIVNDFQKGDIAEGYSVSREKKESFPLTVTSAQKNPTAFYLCASSIGDRGIQYFGAGTRLSVL.

The rearrangement uses TRBV18 and TRBJ1-2; TRBD1 is a possible D gene (5 bases). Germline loops: CDR1 KGHSH, CDR2 LQKENI. Trimming cost V 4 bases and J 6 bases, with 18 bases left between them. The CDR3 extends over 15 amino acids. The CDR3 here is CASSQSTELFDGYTF. In DNA, the CDR3 is TGTGCCAGCTCACAATCGACAGAACTCTTCGATGGCTACACCTTC.

The chain links TRBV19 to TRBJ1-1, with TRBD1 identical over 10 bases. J lost 2 bases, V lost 5 bases, and 8 bases had no gene match. Per the germline V gene, CDR1 is LNHDA and CDR2 is SQIVND (reference sequence). This CDR3 spans 16 amino acids. CDR3 region: CASSLRWTGGNTEAFF. The CDR3 DNA sequence: TGTGCCAGTAGTCTGAGATGGACAGGGGGAAACACTGAAGCTTTCTTT.

This rearrangement joins TRBV24-1 to TRBJ2-1, with 13 bases matching TRBD2. The germline gives CDR1 KGHDR, CDR2 SFDVKD. This CDR3 contains 16 residues. Trimming at V came to 4 bases and at J to 12 bases, leaving 11 bases not matched to a gene. The CDR3 bases are TGTGCCACCAGTGAAACCGGGACTAGCGGGGTTGTTGGGCAGTTCTTC. Protein: CATSETGTSGVVGQFF.

The genes are TRBV28 and TRBJ2-1; D may be TRBD1 or TRBD2 (6 bases each). The CDR3 is 14 residues long. Germline loops: CDR1 MDHEN, CDR2 SYDVKM. The V end lost 6 bases, the J end lost 4 bases, and 13 bases lay between the germline ends. The chain's CDR3 is CASSPGGTYNEQFF. CDR3 sequence (DNA): TGTGCCAGCAGCCCCGGGGGCACTTACAATGAGCAGTTCTTC.

The rearrangement uses TRBV7-9 and TRBJ2-5; tentatively, D is TRBD2 (6 bases). This CDR3 has 14 amino acids. With 5 bases removed from V and 4 bases from J, the gap between germline ends came to 14 bases. Germline loops: CDR1 SEHNR, CDR2 FQNEAQ (reference sequence). In nucleotides, the CDR3 is TGTGCCAGCAGCCCGACTAGTTTCGGAGAGACCCAGTACTTC. It is translated as CASSPTSFGETQYF.

This clone has a single count. The chain links TRBV30 to TRBJ2-1; D is undetermined. This CDR3 contains 12 residues. Germline V CDR1 and CDR2: GTSNPN, SVGIG (reference sequence). V was pared by 4 bases and J by 7 bases, with 11 bases between. The CDR3: CAWKVDRNEQFF. In nucleotides, the CDR3 is TGTGCCTGGAAGGTGGATCGGAATGAGCAGTTCTTC. Together with reference TRBV30 and TRBJ2-1, the CDR3 gives the full variable domain: SQTIHQWPATLVQPVGSPLSLECTVEGTSNPNLYWYRQAAGRGLQLLFYSVGIGQISSEVPQNLSASRPQDRQFILSSKKLLLSDSGFYLCAWKVDRNEQFFGPGTRLTVL.

The chain combines TRBV28 with TRBJ2-3; 7 nucleotides match TRBD2. Germline V gives CDR1 MDHEN, CDR2 SYDVKM. With 3 bases clipped from V and 0 bases from J, the junction kept 9 bases outside the gene matches. The CDR3 spans 17 residues. As DNA, the CDR3 is TGTGCCAGCAGTTTCTTGGGGCTAGCGGCCAGCACAGATACGCAGTATTTT. It yields the protein CASSFLGLAASTDTQYF.

The rearrangement links TRBV12-3 or TRBV12-4 to TRBJ2-7, with D perhaps matching TRBD1 or TRBD2 (5 bases each). The germline V and J ends were trimmed by 3 bases and 7 bases, with 13 bases remaining between them. The CDR3 spans 13 residues. CDR3 loop: CASSFAGAGEQYF. The CDR3, as DNA: TGTGCCAGCAGTTTCGCTGGGGCGGGTGAGCAGTACTTC.

V usage is TRBV10-3 and J usage is TRBJ1-2; TRBD1 aligns across 11 bases. The V gene end was trimmed by 2 bases and the J gene end by 5 bases; junction bases not matched to a gene: 1. This CDR3 is built from 14 residues. Germline values: CDR1 ENHRY, CDR2 SYGVKD. The CDR3 DNA follows: TGTGCCATCAGTGAGGGGACAGGGGGGTATGGCTACACCTTC. The encoded protein is CAISEGTGGYGYTF.

The chain's CDR3 is CASSLDRGLDEQYF. CDR3 nucleotide sequence: TGTGCCAGCTCACTGGACAGGGGGCTCGACGAGCAGTACTTC. The chain joins TRBV18 to TRBJ2-7; 11 bases align to TRBD1. V shed 4 bases, J shed 5 bases, and the junction held 4 bases outside the gene matches. CDR3 length: 14 amino acids. Germline lookup yields CDR1 KGHSH and CDR2 LQKENI.

The CDR3 DNA reads as TGTGCCAGCAGTTACTCCCCTGAAAAACTGTTTTTT. It codes for CASSYSPEKLFF. The chain is built from TRBV6-2 or TRBV6-3 and TRBJ1-4; D is uncertain. V was clipped by 0 bases and J by 7 bases, with 3 bases between them. This CDR3 spans 12 amino acids. The germline gives CDR1 MNHEY, CDR2 SVGEGT.

This chain joins TRBV12-5 and TRBJ2-1; 9 bases align to TRBD1. V lost 5 bases, J lost 6 bases, and 5 bases stayed unmatched. This CDR3 spans 14 amino acids. Germline CDR1 LGHNT, CDR2 FRNRAP. CDR3 bases: TGTGCTAGTGGTGGCCGGGACAGGGTCAATGAGCAGTTCTTC. This gives the protein CASGGRDRVNEQFF.

V and J are TRBV6-6 and TRBJ2-7; 7 nucleotides align to TRBD2. The CDR3 is made up of 14 amino acids. Per the germline V gene, CDR1 is MNHNY and CDR2 is SVGAGI (reference sequence). Trimming at V came to 0 bases and at J to 4 bases, leaving 3 bases not matched to a gene. In DNA, the CDR3 is TGTGCCAGCAGTTACTCCGACGGGAGGTACGAGCAGTACTTC. It translates to CASSYSDGRYEQYF.

V gene TRBV30 combines with J gene TRBJ2-5, with D perhaps matching TRBD1 or TRBD2 (6 bases each). Trimming took off 4 bases at V and 7 bases at J, with 19 bases between the two ends. Germline V gene lookup returns CDR1 GTSNPN and CDR2 SVGIG (reference sequence). CDR3 size: 14 residues. In nucleotides, the CDR3 is TGTGCCTGGACGGGTTTCTGGGGGGCGCGGACCCAGTACTTC. It is translated as CAWTGFWGARTQYF.

J is TRBJ2-3 and V is TRBV7-3, with 7 bases aligning to TRBD1. The junction had 4 bases not matched to a gene; V was cut back by 2 bases and J by 5 bases. The CDR3 loop spans 14 amino acids. CDR1 and CDR2 from the germline V gene are SGHTA and FQGTGA. CDR3 residues: CASSLGQVLDTQYF. As DNA, the CDR3 is TGTGCCAGCAGCTTAGGACAGGTTTTAGATACGCAGTATTTT.

The CDR3 sequence is CASSSRDRGEQYF. In nucleotides, the CDR3 is TGTGCCAGCAGCTCCCGGGACAGAGGCGAGCAGTACTTC. The chain joins TRBV7-2 to TRBJ2-7, with 7 bases lining up with TRBD1. Germline CDR1 and CDR2: SGHTA and FQGNSA. V lost 4 bases and J lost 6; bases outside the gene matches: 6. The CDR3 is 13 amino acids.

The rearrangement uses TRBV4-2 and TRBJ2-5, with D possibly matching TRBD2 (7 bases). The germline CDR1 and CDR2 sequences are LGHNA and YNFKEQ. Trimming took off 0 bases at V and 5 bases at J, with 13 bases between the two ends. The CDR3 totals 15 residues. CDR3 sequence reads: CASSQDLGGGETQYF. CDR3 coding DNA: TGTGCCAGCAGCCAAGATCTGGGGGGGGGCGAGACCCAGTACTTC.